Each of the 30 T cell receptor beta chains below was sequenced from the same sample in a study of blood T cell repertoires in COVID-19 (dated by TCRdb to 2020 to 2021). The library was made by the immunoSEQ multiplex PCR assay. The clones in this table, taken by TCRdb from immuneACCESS, are in-frame only. Not every clone is retained; where verified, under half of the shortfall comes from an unresolved V gene, and the cause of the rest is unknown. This sample holds 70,000 to 100,000 clones; 88% were observed only once. The ten largest clones capture around 4.7% of the sample. Sequencing input: peripheral blood. The receptor set was obtained from a woman aged 80 or over with active COVID-19.

The chain has TRBV5-1 and TRBJ2-7, with TRBD2 identical over 12 bases. This CDR3 spans 16 amino acids. J lost 3 bases, V lost 4 bases, and 8 bases had no gene match. CDR1 and CDR2 from the germline V gene are SGHRS and YFSETQ. CDR3 protein: CASSRTSGTPNYEQYF. DNA for the CDR3: TGCGCCAGCAGCCGGACTAGCGGGACCCCTAACTACGAGCAGTACTTC.

The V call is TRBV7-3, the J call TRBJ2-1; 7 bases map to TRBD2. The CDR3 has 15 amino acids. Trimming took 0 bases from V and 5 from J; bases not matched to a gene: 4. CDR1 and CDR2 (germline): SGHTA, FQGTGA. Here the CDR3 DNA reads TGTGCCAGCAGCTTAACCCGCGGGAGCGACAATGAGCAGTTCTTC. Residues: CASSLTRGSDNEQFF.

The chain uses TRBV2 and TRBJ2-7; D remains ambiguous. The germline V gene has CDR1 SNHLY and CDR2 FYNNEI. The V and J ends lost 1 base and 4 bases respectively, with 11 bases between them. This CDR3 is 14 amino acids long. The CDR3 loop reads CASSEDTPPYEQYF. The CDR3, as DNA: TGTGCCAGCAGTGAAGACACCCCTCCTTACGAGCAGTACTTC.

V usage is TRBV28 and J usage is TRBJ2-7, with 11 nucleotides matching TRBD1. Unmatched junction bases numbered 6, after V lost 6 bases and J lost 2 bases. Germline values: CDR1 MDHEN, CDR2 SYDVKM. The CDR3 length is 15 residues. CDR3 amino acids: CASRRTGQGAYEQYF. The CDR3 DNA follows: TGTGCCAGCAGACGAACGGGACAGGGGGCCTACGAGCAGTACTTC.

The chain uses TRBV3-1 (or the pseudogene TRBV3-2) and TRBJ1-1; perhaps TRBD1 as D (5 bases). The CDR3 has 13 amino acids. Germline CDR1 reads LGHDT; CDR2 reads YNNKEL (reference sequence). The V end was cut by 6 bases, the J end by 5 bases, with 13 bases between. The DNA for the CDR3 is TGTGCCAGCAGGGGGGGAGGGGAAACTGAAGCTTTCTTT. Its protein product is CASRGGGETEAFF.

This clone appeared a few times. The V and J genes are TRBV9 and TRBJ2-7; D remains ambiguous. CDR1 and CDR2 (germline): SGDLS, YYNGEE. The CDR3 sequence is 16 residues long. The germline V and J ends were trimmed by 0 bases and 0 bases, with 13 bases remaining between them. The DNA for the CDR3 is TGTGCCAGCAGCGTAGGTGTTAGTTATCGCTCCTACGAGCAGTACTTC. This translates into CASSVGVSYRSYEQYF.

The CDR3 protein is CASHTGYPDQPQHF. CDR3 bases: TGTGCCAGCCATACAGGGTATCCCGATCAGCCCCAGCATTTT. This chain links TRBV19 with TRBJ1-5; maybe TRBD1 (6 bases). CDR1 is LNHDA, CDR2 SQIVND, per germline (reference sequence). The CDR3 is 14 amino acids. Trimming took 9 bases from V and 5 from J, leaving 17 bases between them.

The chain recombines TRBV9 with TRBJ1-1; D gene unclear. CDR1 is SGDLS and CDR2 is YYNGEE in the germline V gene. The CDR3 extends over 14 amino acids. Between the trimmed V and J ends, which lost 0 bases and 0 bases, there was a span of 6 bases. The CDR3 loop reads CASSVEPMNTEAFF. The DNA for the CDR3 is TGTGCCAGCAGCGTAGAGCCAATGAACACTGAAGCTTTCTTT.

The chain links TRBV10-3 to TRBJ2-2; possibly TRBD2 for D (5 bases). This CDR3 is built from 15 residues. V dropped 4 bases and J dropped 6 bases, with 15 bases sitting between them. Per the germline V gene, CDR1 is ENHRY and CDR2 is SYGVKD. This CDR3 is CAISGLPEGAGELFF. The CDR3 nucleotides read TGTGCCATCAGTGGACTTCCTGAGGGCGCCGGGGAGCTGTTTTTT.

This sequence joins TRBV24-1 and TRBJ2-1; TRBD2 aligns across 7 bases. The CDR3 has 15 amino acids. J was trimmed by 10 bases and V by 3 bases; bases with no gene match: 11. The V gene's germline CDR1 is KGHDR and CDR2 SFDVKD. The CDR3 here is CATSDPRSGGWEQFF. CDR3 nucleotides: TGTGCCACCAGTGATCCGCGGTCGGGGGGTTGGGAGCAGTTCTTC.

CDR3 sequence: CASSLGRQETQYF. In DNA, the CDR3 is TGTGCCAGCAGTTTAGGCAGACAAGAGACCCAGTACTTC. The V call is TRBV12-3 or TRBV12-4, the J call TRBJ2-5; D gene unclear. V lost 1 base and J lost 2, with 5 bases in between. The CDR3 is 13 residues long.

V and J are TRBV11-3 and TRBJ1-4, with TRBD1 matching over 9 bases. Germline trimming cut 0 bases from V and 6 bases from J; bases unmatched to any gene: 8. This CDR3 spans 17 amino acids. Germline V CDR1 and CDR2: SGHNT, YENEEA. Here the CDR3 DNA reads TGTGCCAGCAGCTTAGATCCGAGGGACAGGGAGGATGAAAAACTGTTTTTT. This sequence encodes CASSLDPRDREDEKLFF.

J is TRBJ1-3 and V is TRBV3-1 (or the pseudogene TRBV3-2); TRBD1 aligns across 8 bases. CDR3 length: 17 residues. Germline V gives CDR1 LGHDT, CDR2 YNNKEL (reference sequence). J lost 3 bases, V lost 0 bases, and 7 bases had no gene match. The CDR3 DNA is TGTGCCAGCAGCCAAGAGTTGTCGGACAGGGTTGGAAACACCATATATTTT. Translating gives CASSQELSDRVGNTIYF.

The chain uses TRBV4-1 and TRBJ1-5; 10 bases are shared with TRBD1. The V gene end was trimmed by 4 bases and the J gene end by 1 base; junction bases not matched to a gene: 7. The CDR3 loop spans 17 amino acids. Per the germline V gene, CDR1 is MGHRA and CDR2 is YSYEKL. The CDR3 DNA follows: TGCGCCAGCAGCCCCCAGGGGGGACAGGGGAGCAATCAGCCCCAGCATTTT. This gives the protein CASSPQGGQGSNQPQHF.

This sequence joins TRBV5-1 and TRBJ2-5; D is unresolved. The CDR3 length is 12 residues. Germline-derived CDR1 and CDR2 are SGHRS and YFSETQ. V was cut by 0 bases and J by 3 bases, with 3 bases left in between. In nucleotides, the CDR3 is TGCGCCAGCAGCTTGGCCGAAGAGACCCAGTACTTC. Translation gives CASSLAEETQYF.

The rearrangement joins TRBV27 to TRBJ1-5; 7 positions agree with TRBD1. The ends lost 4 bases at V and 6 bases at J; junction bases unmatched: 6. Germline V gene sequence: CDR1 MNHEY, CDR2 SMNVEV (reference sequence). The CDR3 loop spans 14 amino acids. Here the CDR3 reads CASSSLTGFQPQHF. The CDR3 region has the DNA TGTGCCAGCAGTTCCCTGACAGGGTTTCAGCCCCAGCATTTT.

J is TRBJ2-1 and V is TRBV9; TRBD2 agrees at 8 bases. This CDR3 is built from 17 residues. In germline, CDR1 is SGDLS, CDR2 YYNGEE. The V and J ends lost 0 bases and 4 bases, in that order; junction bases with no gene match: 9. This chain's CDR3 is CASSVAPPGLEYNEQFF. The CDR3 nucleotides read TGTGCCAGCAGCGTAGCTCCCCCGGGACTAGAGTACAATGAGCAGTTCTTC. Complete variable domain (other parts from reference TRBV9 and TRBJ2-1): DSGVTQTPKHLITATGQRVTLRCSPRSGDLSVYWYQQSLDQGLQFLIQYYNGEERAKGNILERFSAQQFPDLHSELNLSSLELGDSALYFCASSVAPPGLEYNEQFFGPGTRLTVL.

This chain joins TRBV30 and TRBJ2-3; 12 bases map to TRBD2. Per the germline V gene, CDR1 is GTSNPN and CDR2 is SVGIG (reference sequence). This CDR3 has 16 residues. V lost 2 bases to trimming and J lost 3 bases; unmatched junction nucleotides: 6. In nucleotides, the CDR3 is TGTGCCTGGAGTTTAGGGCTAGCGGGAGGGACAGATACGCAGTATTTT. Protein sequence: CAWSLGLAGGTDTQYF.

This clone showed up just a few times. J is TRBJ2-2 and V is TRBV6-2 or TRBV6-3; TRBD2 agrees at 8 bases. Trimming removed 4 bases from V and 7 bases from J; junction bases left unmatched: 14. Germline CDR1 and CDR2: MNHEY and SVGEGT. The CDR3 covers 17 residues. The DNA of the CDR3 is TGTGCCAGCAGTTCGAAACATAGCGGGAAGTATCACGGGGAGCTGTTTTTT. It translates to CASSSKHSGKYHGELFF.

J is TRBJ2-1 and V is TRBV6-6; TRBD2 aligns across 13 bases. Per the germline V gene, CDR1 is MNHNY and CDR2 is SVGAGI (reference sequence). Trimming at V came to 6 bases and at J to 5 bases, leaving 7 bases not matched to a gene. This CDR3 has 16 amino acids. CDR3 loop: CASSWGLAGRDNEQFF. The CDR3 nucleotides are TGTGCCAGCAGCTGGGGACTAGCGGGAAGGGACAATGAGCAGTTCTTC.

This clone was counted a few times. V and J are TRBV5-5 and TRBJ1-6; 8 bases agree with TRBD1. Germline lookup yields CDR1 SGHKS and CDR2 YYEKEE (reference sequence). This CDR3 has 16 amino acids. V was clipped by 4 bases and J by 7 bases; unmatched bases: 10. CDR3 sequence reads: CASSVLGGQGNSPLHF. CDR3 nucleotides: TGTGCCAGCAGCGTGCTGGGAGGACAGGGAAATTCACCCCTCCACTTT.

This chain uses TRBV7-2 with TRBJ2-1, with D maybe TRBD2 (5 bases). There are 13 residues in the CDR3. The ends were cut back, 3 bases at V and 8 bases at J, with 11 bases in the middle. Germline V gene data show CDR1 as SGHTA and CDR2 as FQGNSA. The chain's CDR3 is CASSFSDGDEQFF. The CDR3 DNA follows: TGTGCCAGCAGCTTCTCAGACGGGGATGAGCAGTTCTTC.

V gene TRBV7-9 combines with J gene TRBJ2-5, with TRBD1 matching over 10 bases. CDR1 and CDR2 from the germline V gene are SEHNR and FQNEAQ (reference sequence). J lost 1 base, V lost 1 base, and 0 bases had no gene match. The CDR3 has 15 residues. The CDR3 DNA reads as TGTGCCAGCAGCTTAGGGACAGGGGGCCAAGAGACCCAGTACTTC. As protein: CASSLGTGGQETQYF.

The chain links TRBV6-2 or TRBV6-3 to TRBJ2-1; TRBD2 might be the D (5 bases). The CDR3 is 16 residues long. V was clipped by 0 bases and J by 7 bases, with 16 bases between them. Germline CDR1 is MNHEY and CDR2 is SVGEGT. CDR3 DNA: TGTGCCAGCAGTTACTCGTTTCGGGGTCCCTCAAATGAGCAGTTCTTC. Its translation is CASSYSFRGPSNEQFF.

The rearrangement joins TRBV10-3 to TRBJ1-6; 7 bases agree with TRBD1. CDR3 length: 18 amino acids. The V segment lost 6 bases and the J segment 0 bases; nucleotides outside the gene matches: 11. Germline assignment: CDR1 ENHRY and CDR2 SYGVKD. The CDR3 loop reads CAISAGQNPSSYNSPLHF. CDR3 coding DNA: TGTGCCATCAGCGCGGGACAGAACCCCAGCTCCTATAATTCACCCCTCCACTTT.

The rearrangement links TRBV5-6 to TRBJ2-7; D might be TRBD2 (5 bases). Germline V gene sequence: CDR1 SGHDT, CDR2 YYEEEE. This CDR3 is built from 13 residues. Trimming cost V 1 base and J 0 bases, with 5 bases left between them. The CDR3 DNA is TGTGCCAGCAGCTTGACTAGCTCCTACGAGCAGTACTTC. Its translation: CASSLTSSYEQYF.

The table lists this clone with a count of one. The chain joins TRBV29-1 to TRBJ2-1; D perhaps matches TRBD2 (5 bases). The germline V gene has CDR1 SQVTM and CDR2 ANQGSEA. The CDR3 spans 14 residues. Trimming stripped 7 bases from V and 0 bases from J, with 13 bases between. In DNA form, the CDR3 reads TGCAGCGCCGAAGACGACTACTCCTACAATGAGCAGTTCTTC. It specifies CSAEDDYSYNEQFF.

The chain carries TRBV19 and TRBJ1-5, with D unclear. Germline-derived CDR1 and CDR2 are LNHDA and SQIVND (reference sequence). The length of the CDR3 is 15 residues. V gave up 3 bases and J gave up 1 base, with 10 bases separating them. The CDR3 loop is CASSIGSGSNQPQHF. Here the CDR3 DNA reads TGTGCCAGTAGTATCGGGTCGGGAAGCAATCAGCCCCAGCATTTT.

The chain links TRBV20-1 to TRBJ2-1; the match to TRBD2 covers 14 bases. Germline CDR1 is DFQATT and CDR2 is SNEGSKA (reference sequence). The CDR3 runs 18 residues. V dropped 3 bases and J dropped 1; count of bases not matched to a gene: 8. This chain's CDR3 is CSASTGTSGSLSYNEQFF. The CDR3 DNA is TGCAGTGCTAGTACCGGGACTAGCGGGAGTTTGTCCTACAATGAGCAGTTCTTC.

This chain uses TRBV27 with TRBJ2-2, with D possibly TRBD1 on 6 matching bases. The V and J ends lost 2 bases and 8 bases respectively, with 9 bases between them. The CDR3 totals 13 residues. Germline V gives CDR1 MNHEY, CDR2 SMNVEV (reference sequence). CDR3 region: CASSLPQGGELFF. CDR3 sequence (DNA): TGTGCCAGCAGTTTACCTCAGGGGGGGGAGCTGTTTTTT.